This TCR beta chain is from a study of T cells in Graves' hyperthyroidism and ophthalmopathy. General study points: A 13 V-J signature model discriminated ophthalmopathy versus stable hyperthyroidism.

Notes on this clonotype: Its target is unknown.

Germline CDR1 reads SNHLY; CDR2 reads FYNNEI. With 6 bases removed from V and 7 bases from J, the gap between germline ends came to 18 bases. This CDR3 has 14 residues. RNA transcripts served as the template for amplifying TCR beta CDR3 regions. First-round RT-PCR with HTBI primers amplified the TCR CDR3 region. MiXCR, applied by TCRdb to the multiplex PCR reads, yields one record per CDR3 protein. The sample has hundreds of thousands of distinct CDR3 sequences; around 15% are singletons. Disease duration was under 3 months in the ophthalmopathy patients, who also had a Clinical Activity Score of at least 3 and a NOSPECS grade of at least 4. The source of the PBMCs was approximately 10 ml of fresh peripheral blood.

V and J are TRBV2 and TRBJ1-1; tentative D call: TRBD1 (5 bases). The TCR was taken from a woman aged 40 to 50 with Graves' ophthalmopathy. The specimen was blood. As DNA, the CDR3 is TGTGCCAGCAGCCACGGGCTTCTGGGGGGTGAAGCTTTCTTT. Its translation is CASSHGLLGGEAFF.